A selection of T cell receptor beta chains follows, all from one sample in a study of blood T cell repertoires in COVID-19. Libraries were prepared by immunoSEQ multiplex PCR; TCRdb keeps only in-frame clonotypes and omits some of them. The sample includes over 150,000 clones, about 80% of them seen just once. The sequenced material came from peripheral blood. The source of these receptors is a woman aged 60 to 75 with COVID-19, enrolled during active disease. Both conserved end residues are trimmed from each CDR3. Each record gives: V gene, J gene, clone size, CDR3 protein. Rows give clone size only sometimes, using once, few, many, or a class for an expanded clone.

v_call: TRBV20-1
j_call: TRBJ2-5
clone_size: -
cdr3_aa: SAQTGETQY

v_call: TRBV15
j_call: TRBJ1-1
clone_size: -
cdr3_aa: ATSRVAAGIAHHTEAF

v_call: TRBV19
j_call: TRBJ2-3
clone_size: -
cdr3_aa: ASSLTGNTDTQY

v_call: TRBV5-5
j_call: TRBJ1-2
clone_size: -
cdr3_aa: ASSLDGAGGYGYT

v_call: TRBV6-4
j_call: TRBJ2-1
clone_size: -
cdr3_aa: ASSRDSPYNEQF

v_call: TRBV3-1/TRBV3-2
j_call: TRBJ2-3
clone_size: -
cdr3_aa: ASSQDGGQGLTDTQY

v_call: TRBV6-5
j_call: TRBJ2-2
clone_size: -
cdr3_aa: ASSPGTYNTGELF

v_call: TRBV5-1
j_call: TRBJ2-5
clone_size: -
cdr3_aa: ATCPARVEVETQY

v_call: TRBV3-1/TRBV3-2
j_call: TRBJ1-5
clone_size: -
cdr3_aa: ASSHGQGAASNQPQH

v_call: TRBV5-1
j_call: TRBJ1-5
clone_size: few
cdr3_aa: ASRGQENQPQH

v_call: TRBV7-2
j_call: TRBJ1-5
clone_size: -
cdr3_aa: ASSFSSGKPQH

v_call: TRBV29-1
j_call: TRBJ1-6
clone_size: -
cdr3_aa: SATILTGGTH

v_call: TRBV5-4
j_call: TRBJ1-6
clone_size: -
cdr3_aa: ASSSEGQWNSPLH

v_call: TRBV5-1
j_call: TRBJ2-7
clone_size: -
cdr3_aa: ASSFGTSGRKGYEQY

v_call: TRBV5-1
j_call: TRBJ1-1
clone_size: few
cdr3_aa: ASSPRQGSGTEAF

v_call: TRBV19
j_call: TRBJ1-4
clone_size: -
cdr3_aa: ASSIQGPNEKLF

v_call: TRBV7-8
j_call: TRBJ1-1
clone_size: few
cdr3_aa: ASSLWAAPNTEAF

v_call: TRBV4-1
j_call: TRBJ2-7
clone_size: -
cdr3_aa: ASSQGLLRRGISYEQY

v_call: TRBV9
j_call: TRBJ2-1
clone_size: -
cdr3_aa: ASSVGTSGGDNEQF

v_call: TRBV3-1/TRBV3-2
j_call: TRBJ2-3
clone_size: -
cdr3_aa: ASSQERLAGGLDTQY

v_call: TRBV15
j_call: TRBJ2-2
clone_size: -
cdr3_aa: AGGQVNTGELF

v_call: TRBV21-1
j_call: TRBJ2-3
clone_size: -
cdr3_aa: ASSKGGKGWADTQY

v_call: TRBV6-5
j_call: TRBJ2-2
clone_size: -
cdr3_aa: ASSPGVTGELF

v_call: TRBV24-1
j_call: TRBJ2-5
clone_size: -
cdr3_aa: ATSERTGGKETQY

v_call: TRBV2
j_call: TRBJ2-3
clone_size: -
cdr3_aa: ASSGRTGFDTQY

v_call: TRBV6-4
j_call: TRBJ1-1
clone_size: -
cdr3_aa: ASSAGPNTEAF